This T cell receptor beta chain was obtained from a study of T cells in tumors after PD-1 blockade. The overall study: Prior checkpoint blockade, systemic immunosuppressant use, or anti-cancer therapy within 4 weeks excluded patients.

Sequenced by immunoSEQ multiplex PCR; TCRdb stores in-frame clones only, minus some. Of around 46,000 clones listed, about four fifths are singletons. Notes on this clone: Its antigen is unknown.

The V and J ends lost 0 bases and 4 bases respectively, with 7 bases between them. In germline, CDR1 is LGHDT, CDR2 YNNKEL (reference sequence). The CDR3 is 14 amino acids. Study results and caveats: Roughly 40% of tumor TCR clonotypes were also found in blood.

The sample here was PBMCs, taken before anti-PD-1 treatment. This sequence originates from a human donor with basal cell carcinoma. V and J are TRBV3-1 (or the pseudogene TRBV3-2) and TRBJ1-5; D gene ambiguous. CDR3 DNA sequence: TGTGCCAGCAGCCAAGATACGGGAAATCAGCCCCAGCATTTT. Residues: CASSQDTGNQPQHF.